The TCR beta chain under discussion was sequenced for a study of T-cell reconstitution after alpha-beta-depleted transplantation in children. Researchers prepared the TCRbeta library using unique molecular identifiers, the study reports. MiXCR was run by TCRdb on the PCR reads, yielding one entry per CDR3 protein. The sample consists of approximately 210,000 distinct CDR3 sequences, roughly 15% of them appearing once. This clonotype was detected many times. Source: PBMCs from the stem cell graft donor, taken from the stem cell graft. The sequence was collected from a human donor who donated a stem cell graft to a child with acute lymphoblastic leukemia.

The CDR3: CASCQGRTDTQYF. The CDR3 region has the DNA TGTGCCAGCTGCCAGGGACGCACAGATACGCAGTATTTT. This chain links TRBV12-3 or TRBV12-4 with TRBJ2-3; TRBD1 or TRBD2 may be the D gene (5 bases each). The ends were cut back, 8 bases at V and 1 base at J, with 10 bases in the middle. CDR3 length: 13 residues.